A single TCR beta chain is shown here with its context. Repertoires were generated with immunoSEQ multiplex PCR, while TCRdb's copy carries only in-frame clones and drops some. The sample contains fewer than 35,000 clones, more than 85% of which appear only once. Germline loops: CDR1 MDHEN, CDR2 SYDVKM. V shed 3 bases and J 6 bases; nucleotides not matched to a gene: 7. The CDR3 length is 14 residues. This record belongs to a study of PD-1 blockade in classical Hodgkin lymphoma. As to time point: cycle 4 day 1 (C4D1), after 5 to 7 weeks of nivolumab. Every single patient, without exception, relapsed after autologous stem cell transplantation, and brentuximab vedotin exposure varied. Thawed PBMCs underwent magnetic negative selection to yield purified CD4+ T cells.

V is TRBV28 and J is TRBJ2-7, with 8 bases identical to TRBD2. The TCR originated in a human donor with classical Hodgkin lymphoma. Sequences were derived from CD4+ T cells from blood, sampled before the fourth cycle of nivolumab. The CDR3 bases are TGTGCCAGCAGTTTCCTCCGGACTAGCACCGAGCAGTACTTC. Translation: CASSFLRTSTEQYF.